Below are 22 T cell receptor beta chains sequenced from a single sample in a study of regulatory T cells in long-lasting Graves disease. Library construction for TCR beta used iRepertoire HTBI primers and Arm-PCR of CDR3 regions. TCRdb analysed the multiplex PCR reads with MiXCR anew, one entry per CDR3 protein. Of 350,000 to 450,000 distinct CDR3 sequences in the sample, under 15% were seen once. Time point defined: newly diagnosed GD, antithyroid drugs for less than 3 months. After RNA was extracted from PBMCs, the TCR library was made from it. Separately, the same data were catalogued under a study of T cells in Graves' hyperthyroidism and ophthalmopathy.

Material: peripheral blood mononuclear cells (PBMCs), obtained at new diagnosis, from a patient treated with antithyroid drugs. The receptor source for this set is a woman aged 25-40 years with Graves disease.

This chain connects TRBV7-3 to TRBJ2-6; D remains ambiguous. The germline V gene has CDR1 SGHTA and CDR2 FQGTGA. The CDR3 is made up of 15 amino acids. The ends were cut back, 4 bases at V and 2 bases at J, with 9 bases in the middle. DNA for the CDR3: TGTGCCAGCAGCTACCTAGGCGCTGGGGCCAACGTCCTGACTTTC. Translation gives CASSYLGAGANVLTF.

This clonotype came up a few times. The chain couples TRBV27 to TRBJ2-7; no firm D call. The germline CDR1 and CDR2 sequences are MNHEY and SMNVEV (reference sequence). The V and J ends lost 3 bases and 1 base respectively, with 10 bases between them. The CDR3 spans 14 residues. CDR3 sequence (DNA): TGTGCCAGCAGTTTTCGCCAATTGTCCTACGAGCAGTACTTC. Its protein product is CASSFRQLSYEQYF.

The chain employs TRBV24-1 and TRBJ1-1, with D uncertain. The V end lost 7 bases, the J end lost 1 base, and 9 bases lay between the germline ends. This CDR3 is 13 amino acids long. Germline V gives CDR1 KGHDR, CDR2 SFDVKD. The CDR3 DNA reads TGTGCCACCAGCAGGACGGGGAACACTGAAGCTTTCTTT. Encoded protein: CATSRTGNTEAFF.

This clonotype was found a few times. The chain employs TRBV29-1 and TRBJ2-1; D uncertain. The length of the CDR3 is 13 residues. The germline V and J ends were trimmed by 7 bases and 0 bases, with 10 bases remaining between them. The germline CDR1 and CDR2 sequences are SQVTM and ANQGSEA. DNA of the CDR3: TGCAGCGGTGTCGACTTCTCCTACAATGAGCAGTTCTTC. Protein: CSGVDFSYNEQFF.

This clonotype was observed many times. The chain combines TRBV15 with TRBJ2-5; no reliable D call. V lost 0 bases and J lost 2, with 7 bases in between. Germline loops: CDR1 LNHNV, CDR2 YYDKDF (reference sequence). This CDR3 is built from 14 residues. The CDR3 DNA follows: TGTGCCACCAGCAGAGATCGACGTCAAGAGACCCAGTACTTC. This gives the protein CATSRDRRQETQYF.

This clonotype was picked up many times. This rearrangement joins TRBV12-3 or TRBV12-4 to TRBJ2-2; 7 nucleotides agree with TRBD2. The V and J ends lost 5 bases and 6 bases, in that order; junction bases with no gene match: 3. The CDR3 totals 13 residues. CDR3 residues: CASSLTSAGELFF. CDR3 nucleotides: TGTGCCAGCAGTCTTACTAGCGCCGGGGAGCTGTTTTTT.

This clonotype was counted a few times. The J gene is TRBJ2-3, the V gene TRBV19; no reliable D call. V dropped 7 bases and J dropped 6 bases, with 20 bases sitting between them. The CDR3 extends over 15 amino acids. The germline CDR1 and CDR2 sequences are LNHDA and SQIVND (reference sequence). The CDR3 here is CASTSSVSRADTQYF. CDR3 DNA sequence: TGTGCCAGTACCTCAAGCGTCTCAAGGGCCGATACGCAGTATTTT. The variable domain in full, with the rest retrieved from reference TRBV19 and TRBJ2-3, is DGGITQSPKYLFRKEGQNVTLSCEQNLNHDAMYWYRQDPGQGLRLIYYSQIVNDFQKGDIAEGYSVSREKKESFPLTVTSAQKNPTAFYLCASTSSVSRADTQYFGPGTRLTVL.

V is TRBV5-1 and J is TRBJ1-1; D not certain. V lost 2 bases and J lost 1, with 6 bases in between. This CDR3 is 13 amino acids long. Germline values: CDR1 SGHRS, CDR2 YFSETQ. CDR3 residues: CASSFYPNTEAFF. In DNA form, the CDR3 reads TGCGCCAGCAGCTTTTACCCGAACACTGAAGCTTTCTTT. Together with reference TRBV5-1 and TRBJ1-1, the CDR3 gives the full variable domain: KAGVTQTPRYLIKTRGQQVTLSCSPISGHRSVSWYQQTPGQGLQFLFEYFSETQRNKGNFPGRFSGRQFSNSRSEMNVSTLELGDSALYLCASSFYPNTEAFFGQGTRLTVV.

This clonotype has ten or more counts. The chain carries TRBV7-9 and TRBJ2-3; D remains ambiguous. The length of the CDR3 is 14 residues. The V end was cut by 0 bases, the J end by 6 bases, with 10 bases between. CDR1 is SEHNR, CDR2 FQNEAQ, per germline (reference sequence). In DNA form, the CDR3 reads TGTGCCAGCAGCTTAGCCGGGTCATTGGATACGCAGTATTTT. Translation gives CASSLAGSLDTQYF.

This clonotype has a single count. Possible read error: a much larger clone is one base away. The chain links TRBV20-1 to TRBJ1-1, with D possibly matching TRBD1 (5 bases). Germline CDR1 reads DFQATT; CDR2 reads SNEGSKA (reference sequence). This CDR3 has 15 amino acids. V was pared by 1 base and J by 9 bases, with 21 bases between. The CDR3 sequence is CSARALGPQERQAFF. The CDR3 nucleotides read TGCAGTGCTAGAGCCTTGGGGCCCCAGGAGCGGCAAGCTTTCTTT.

This chain uses TRBV5-1 with TRBJ1-6; TRBD1 aligns across 8 bases. CDR1 and CDR2 from the germline V gene are SGHRS and YFSETQ. The CDR3 has 14 amino acids. V lost 3 bases, J lost 9 bases, and 5 bases stayed unmatched. DNA of the CDR3: TGCGCCAGCAGCTCGACAGGGGACCCTTCACCCCTCCACTTT. This translates into CASSSTGDPSPLHF.

There are many counts of this clonotype. The chain combines TRBV7-9 with TRBJ2-7, with D maybe TRBD1 (5 bases). The CDR3 totals 15 residues. In germline, CDR1 is SEHNR, CDR2 FQNEAQ (reference sequence). Deletions cut 5 bases from V and 5 bases from J, with 19 bases between. The DNA for the CDR3 is TGTGCCAGCAGCCAATCGTGGGCAGGGTCCCACGAGCAGTACTTC. It codes for CASSQSWAGSHEQYF.

Ten or more counts support this clonotype. The chain recombines TRBV6-2 or TRBV6-3 with TRBJ2-7; 13 nucleotides align to TRBD2. V lost 5 bases to trimming and J lost 6 bases; unmatched junction nucleotides: 13. Germline loops: CDR1 MNHEY, CDR2 SVGEGT. This CDR3 has 17 residues. CDR3 nucleotides: TGTGCCAGCAGTACGGGACTAGCGGGATATCTGTTCTCCGAGCAGTACTTC. As protein: CASSTGLAGYLFSEQYF.

This clonotype was observed many times. This CDR3 is CASSQGTGDQGTQYF. CDR3 sequence (DNA): TGTGCCAGCAGCCAAGGGACAGGGGATCAGGGGACCCAGTACTTC. V and J are TRBV13 and TRBJ2-5; TRBD1 agrees at 10 bases. V lost 5 bases, J lost 7 bases, and 10 bases stayed unmatched. The CDR3 consists of 15 residues. Germline-derived CDR1 and CDR2 are PRHDT and FYEKMQ (reference sequence).

The rearrangement links TRBV7-8 to TRBJ1-2; TRBD1 matches at 11 bases. The CDR3 runs 14 residues. Germline loops: CDR1 SGHVS, CDR2 FQNEAQ. The V segment lost 3 bases and the J segment 7 bases; nucleotides outside the gene matches: 4. The CDR3: CASSLDRGRVGYTF. CDR3 DNA: TGTGCCAGCAGCTTGGACAGGGGGCGCGTTGGCTACACCTTC.

This clonotype turned up a few times. This sequence joins TRBV20-1 and TRBJ2-3, with TRBD2 matching over 11 bases. The V segment lost 8 bases and the J segment 4 bases; nucleotides outside the gene matches: 11. The V gene's germline CDR1 is DFQATT and CDR2 SNEGSKA (reference sequence). The CDR3 runs 15 residues. The CDR3 nucleotides read TGCAGTCCCGACAAGCTAGCGGGAGGTCCAGATACGCAGTATTTT. Translated, it gives CSPDKLAGGPDTQYF.

In its sample, this clonotype was seen a few times. The chain joins TRBV5-1 to TRBJ2-3, with 7 nucleotides matching TRBD1. V lost 0 bases, J lost 6 bases, and 13 bases stayed unmatched. Germline CDR1 SGHRS, CDR2 YFSETQ. The CDR3 covers 17 residues. CDR3 nucleotides: TGCGCCAGCAGCTTGGGGTTCCAGGGACAGTACATCGATACGCAGTATTTT. Translated, it gives CASSLGFQGQYIDTQYF.

This clonotype was seen more than once but under ten times. J is TRBJ2-7 and V is TRBV29-1, with 8 positions matching TRBD1. The CDR3 consists of 14 residues. Trimming took 6 bases from V and 2 from J; bases not matched to a gene: 9. Germline-derived CDR1 and CDR2 are SQVTM and ANQGSEA. CDR3 sequence reads: CSVSRQGSTYEQYF. CDR3 nucleotides: TGCAGCGTCTCCAGACAGGGGTCTACCTACGAGCAGTACTTC.

This clonotype was picked up a small number of times. The J gene is TRBJ2-2, the V gene TRBV29-1; 8 positions agree with TRBD2. V gave up 3 bases and J gave up 3 bases; unmatched junction bases: 0. The CDR3 runs 13 residues. Germline V CDR1 and CDR2: SQVTM, ANQGSEA. CDR3 DNA sequence: TGCAGCGTTGAGCGGGGGGACACCGGGGAGCTGTTTTTT. Residues: CSVERGDTGELFF.

As to this clonotype: A read error is possible here, since a much larger clone lies one base away. This rearrangement joins TRBV7-2 to TRBJ2-1; the match to TRBD2 covers 8 bases. The trim removed 5 bases at V and 9 bases at J, leaving 21 bases unmatched. CDR3 length: 18 amino acids. Germline V gives CDR1 SGHTA, CDR2 FQGNSA. CDR3 nucleotide sequence: TGTGCCAGCAGCGCCGGGACGGGGGGGCTCCCTTTTGGCAGTGAGCAGTTCTTC. The encoded protein is CASSAGTGGLPFGSEQFF.

A few counts support this clonotype. J is TRBJ1-6 and V is TRBV14; D ambiguous. The germline V and J ends were trimmed by 5 bases and 0 bases, with 20 bases remaining between them. The germline CDR1 and CDR2 sequences are SGHDN and FVKESK. This CDR3 contains 19 residues. CDR3 sequence: CASSDSSGRRSSYNSPLHF. CDR3 nucleotides: TGTGCCAGCAGCGATTCCTCCGGACGGAGGAGCTCCTATAATTCACCCCTCCACTTT.

This clonotype was seen only a few times. The chain couples TRBV10-3 to TRBJ1-6; a possible D gene is TRBD1 (5 bases). The CDR3 spans 14 residues. The germline gives CDR1 ENHRY, CDR2 SYGVKD. V lost 3 bases and J lost 7, with 10 bases in between. The DNA for the CDR3 is TGTGCCATCAGTGACGGTGGGGGGAATTCACCCCTCCACTTT. Translating gives CAISDGGGNSPLHF.